The T cell receptor beta chain under discussion was sequenced for a study of cytomegalovirus exposure and HLA in healthy donors. Notes on this clone: Antigen specificity is unknown.

Primers: 60 Vbeta forward and 13 Jbeta reverse. Sequencing was performed with immunoSEQ multiplex PCR; in TCRdb, only in-frame clones are kept and a portion is missing. The table lists about 160,000 clones, approximately 88% of them singletons. Study-level results: A reported reduction in N-insertions relative to the approximately 640-donor mean was seen in an Asian-associated ancestry cluster in a later analysis. Common viral pathogens (according to a later analysis) appeared linked to several of the most significant clusters. As was reported, the HLA-A and HLA-B alleles of most subjects were accurately predicted from TCR beta sequences. HLA alleles were associated with 18,000 or so TCR beta sequences in a later analysis at 0.05 false discovery rate.

Sample: PBMCs. The source is a woman aged 25 to 39 in good health and CMV-seronegative.

CDR3 sequence (DNA): TGTGCCAGCAGCTTGCAGACAGGGGGCTTGTACGAGCAGTACTTC. Translation gives CASSLQTGGLYEQYF. The chain combines TRBV7-2 with TRBJ2-7, with 10 bases fitting TRBD1. Germline CDR1 SGHTA, CDR2 FQGNSA. Germline trimming cut 3 bases from V and 4 bases from J; bases unmatched to any gene: 6. This CDR3 comprises 15 residues.